The 2 T cell receptor beta chains below come from one sample, sequenced in a study of blood T cell repertoires in COVID-19. The method was immunoSEQ multiplex PCR; TCRdb's version includes in-frame clones alone and lacks a portion of them. This repertoire shows roughly 67,000 clones, 65% to 90% found once; its top ten account for about 6%. The sequenced sample consisted of peripheral blood. Receptor source: a woman in her fifties or sixties with acute or convalescent COVID-19.

A few counts support this clone. Other DNA sequences in the sample encode the same CDR3. The V and J genes are TRBV24-1 and TRBJ2-2; no firm D call. Trimming took off 7 bases at V and 2 bases at J, with 10 bases between the two ends. CDR1 KGHDR and CDR2 SFDVKD come from the germline V gene. The CDR3 consists of 14 residues. This CDR3 is CATSETTNTGELFF. The CDR3 DNA sequence: TGTGCCACCAGCGAGACAACCAACACCGGGGAGCTGTTTTTT.

The J gene is TRBJ2-7, the V gene TRBV5-1; TRBD2 aligns across 9 bases. CDR1 is SGHRS and CDR2 is YFSETQ in the germline V gene. The CDR3 has 14 residues. The V segment lost 1 base and the J segment 6 bases; nucleotides outside the gene matches: 5. CDR3 nucleotide sequence: TGCGCCAGCAGCTTGAGCGGGGGGAGTGGCGAGCAGTACTTC. The encoded protein is CASSLSGGSGEQYF. The full variable domain, completed using reference TRBV5-1 and TRBJ2-7, is KAGVTQTPRYLIKTRGQQVTLSCSPISGHRSVSWYQQTPGQGLQFLFEYFSETQRNKGNFPGRFSGRQFSNSRSEMNVSTLELGDSALYLCASSLSGGSGEQYFGPGTRLTVT.